This TCR beta chain was identified in a study of coeliac disease (dated by TCRdb to 2022 to 2024). General notes on the study: Each coeliac patient was placed into one of three groups: newly diagnosed active disease, refractory coeliac disease type I, or disease controlled by a gluten-free diet. High-resolution HLA typing was unavailable, so biased TRBV7-2 usage was queried as a proof of principle. The study applied next-generation sequencing of rearranged TRB and TRG CDR3 regions to small intestinal lymphocyte fractions from coeliac and non-coeliac patients. The aim was to characterise TR repertoires of small intestinal T cells in active, refractory type I and gluten-free-diet-treated coeliac disease. A total of 30 or so patients were included in the full study, of whom roughly 22 had serologically confirmed coeliac disease and 8 were controls with non-small intestinal disorders. TRB sequencing worked for samples from 27 to 35 subjects, and these included 24 paired bulk unsorted intraepithelial and lamina propria cell samples. Study-level results and caveats: Separating intraepithelial cells from lamina propria cells did not give high-purity fractions, so cross-contamination between the two compartments may have occurred. Lower clonality than in controls was observed in the TRB and TRG repertoires of active coeliac intraepithelial and lamina propria samples, suggesting that diverse T cells were recruited. TRB repertoires were mostly private, with most amino acid sequences found in only one sample, and V-gene usage showed no significant difference between disease groups. In the authors' view, the approach was unsuitable for unbiased detection of gliadin-specific T cells, since gliadin-specific T cells are scarce and rarely shared between patients.

Note on this clone: It has no known antigen specificity. No much larger clone is present one base from it, and per-base qualities are unavailable.

The method was the immunoSEQ multiplex PCR assay. In a multiplexed PCR, the TR loci were amplified; reverse primers were designed against J gene segments, whereas forward primers were designed against V gene segments. Amplified CDR3 regions were sequenced on the Illumina HiSeq System. Per the source publication's procedure: A nearest-neighbour algorithm merged closely related reads to remove PCR and sequencing errors and collapse data into unique sequences. Repertoires were summarised in terms of clonality and T cell density, with T cell density defined as TR molecules per amount of genomic DNA input. CDR3 amino acid sequences present in at least 80% of unsorted samples were defined as public TRs, and these public TRs were then tested for differential abundance between coeliac and control samples. Disease-group differences in clonality and density were tested with Kruskal-Wallis tests followed by Dunn post-tests. Held by TCRdb, this immuneACCESS table contains in-frame sequences only and omits some clones. Under half of the omission traces to an unresolved V gene where checked; the cause of the rest is unknown. That table furnishes V, J and clone size, whereas the DNA furnished D and trimming. Present in this sample are fewer than 1,900 clones, about 67% of which were seen just once. About 30% of the sample goes to the ten largest clones.

Cells were frozen in aliquots of 400,000 to 600,000 in DMSO/FBS in liquid nitrogen, and a single aliquot from each fraction was used for sequencing. Every one of the 30 study patients had an endoscopy and a small intestinal biopsy. To release intraepithelial cells, biopsies were stirred for one hour at 37 degrees C in RPMI with EGTA, MgCl2 and 1% FBS. The Qiagen DNeasy blood extraction kit was used to extract genomic DNA from the frozen unsorted cell fractions. Looking up the germline V gene (reference sequence) yields CDR1 LNHDA and CDR2 SQIVND. The CDR3 starts with the cysteine, ends with the phenylalanine, and has 14 residues. The sequence is cut down to CDR3 DNA, 42 bases in frame from base 1. For this chain, trimming is 3 bases at the V end and 6 bases at the J end, and the number of junction bases without a gene match is 2.

The chain joins TRBV19 to TRBJ1-6; 7 central nucleotides agree with TRBD1. What was sequenced was intraepithelial lymphocytes from the gut. This specimen's cell subset or site label, interpreted: intraepithelial cell (IEC) fraction of small intestinal biopsy. This receptor was taken from a woman aged 45-65 years with celiac disease on a gluten-free diet. The CDR3 protein is CASSIRDSNSPLHF. The sequenced DNA is TGTGCCAGTAGTATCCGGGACAGTAATTCACCCCTCCACTTT.